By share, the clone carrying this TCR beta chain counts as medium-sized. This CDR3 is also generated by other DNA sequences in the sample. This record belongs to a study of T cell responses to AZD1222 COVID-19 vaccine. The repertoire was sequenced with immunoSEQ multiplex PCR; TCRdb's copy has only in-frame clones and lacks some. The repertoire holds 57,000 or so clones, about 70% seen once, with around 15% in the top ten. Sequencing was performed on peripheral blood, taken on day 0 of AZD1222 vaccination. The sequence derives from an adult in good health.

Written as DNA, the CDR3 is TGCGCCAGCAGCCAAGCGGGGGGTGGATCACCCCTCCACTTT. Its translation: CASSQAGGGSPLHF. This chain joins TRBV4-1 and TRBJ1-6; maybe TRBD1 (5 bases). Germline V gene data show CDR1 as MGHRA and CDR2 as YSYEKL. The CDR3 sequence is 14 residues long. The V end lost 1 base, the J end lost 10 bases, and 11 bases lay between the germline ends.